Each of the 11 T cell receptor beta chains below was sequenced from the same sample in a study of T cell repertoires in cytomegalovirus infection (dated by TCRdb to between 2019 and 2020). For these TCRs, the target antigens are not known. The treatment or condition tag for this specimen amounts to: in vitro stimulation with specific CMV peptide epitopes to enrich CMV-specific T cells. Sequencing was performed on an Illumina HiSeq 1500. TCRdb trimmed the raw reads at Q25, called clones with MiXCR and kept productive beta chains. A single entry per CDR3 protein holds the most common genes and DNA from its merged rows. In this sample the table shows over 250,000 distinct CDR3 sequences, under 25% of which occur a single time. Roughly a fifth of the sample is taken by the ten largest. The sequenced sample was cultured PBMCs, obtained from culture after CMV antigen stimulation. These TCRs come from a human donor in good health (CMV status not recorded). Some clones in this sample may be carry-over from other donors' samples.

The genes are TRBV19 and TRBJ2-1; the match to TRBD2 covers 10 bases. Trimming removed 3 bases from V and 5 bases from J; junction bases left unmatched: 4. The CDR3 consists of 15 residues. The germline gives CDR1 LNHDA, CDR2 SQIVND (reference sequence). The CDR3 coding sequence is TGTGCCAGTAGTATTGGTAGCGGGAGGAACAATGAGCAGTTCTTC. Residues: CASSIGSGRNNEQFF.

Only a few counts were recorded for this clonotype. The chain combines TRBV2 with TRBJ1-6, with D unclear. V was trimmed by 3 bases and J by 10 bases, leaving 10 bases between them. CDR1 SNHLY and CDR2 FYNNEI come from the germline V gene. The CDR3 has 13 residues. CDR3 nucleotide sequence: TGTGCCAGCAGTGATCTCCTTAGATCACCCCTCCACTTT. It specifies CASSDLLRSPLHF.

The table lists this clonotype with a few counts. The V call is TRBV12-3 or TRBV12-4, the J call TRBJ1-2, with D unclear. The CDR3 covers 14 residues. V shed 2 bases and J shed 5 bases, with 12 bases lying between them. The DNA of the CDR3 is TGTGCCAGCAGTTTACGCGGGCAGATATATGGCTACACCTTC. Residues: CASSLRGQIYGYTF.

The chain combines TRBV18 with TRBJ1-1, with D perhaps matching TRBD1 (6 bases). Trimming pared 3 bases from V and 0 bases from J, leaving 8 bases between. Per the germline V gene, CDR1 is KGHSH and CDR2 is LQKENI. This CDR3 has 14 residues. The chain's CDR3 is CASSPDSMNTEAFF. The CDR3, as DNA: TGTGCCAGCTCACCGGACAGCATGAACACTGAAGCTTTCTTT. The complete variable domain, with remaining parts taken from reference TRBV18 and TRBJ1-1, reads NAGVMQNPRHLVRRRGQEARLRCSPMKGHSHVYWYRQLPEEGLKFMVYLQKENIIDESGMPKERFSAEFPKEGPSILRIQQVVRGDSAAYFCASSPDSMNTEAFFGQGTRLTVV.

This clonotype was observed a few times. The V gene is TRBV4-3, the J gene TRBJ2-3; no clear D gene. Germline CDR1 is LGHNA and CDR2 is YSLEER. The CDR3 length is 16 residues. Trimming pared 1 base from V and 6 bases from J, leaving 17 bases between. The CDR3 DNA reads TGCGCCAGCAGCCAAGTTCCGGCCCCCGGTACGGATACGCAGTATTTT. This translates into CASSQVPAPGTDTQYF.

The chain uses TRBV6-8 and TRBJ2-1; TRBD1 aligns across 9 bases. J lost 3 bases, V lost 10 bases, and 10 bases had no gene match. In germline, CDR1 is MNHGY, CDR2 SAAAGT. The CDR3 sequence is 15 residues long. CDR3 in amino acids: CATVTGTGNYNEQFF. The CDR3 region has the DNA TGTGCCACGGTGACCGGGACAGGGAACTACAATGAGCAGTTCTTC.

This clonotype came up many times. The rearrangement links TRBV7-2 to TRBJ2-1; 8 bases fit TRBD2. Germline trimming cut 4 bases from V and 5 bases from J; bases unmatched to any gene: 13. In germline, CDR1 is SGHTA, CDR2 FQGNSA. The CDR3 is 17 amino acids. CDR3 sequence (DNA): TGTGCCAGCAGCTCACTGGCGGGGGGACGGATAAACAATGAGCAGTTCTTC. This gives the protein CASSSLAGGRINNEQFF.

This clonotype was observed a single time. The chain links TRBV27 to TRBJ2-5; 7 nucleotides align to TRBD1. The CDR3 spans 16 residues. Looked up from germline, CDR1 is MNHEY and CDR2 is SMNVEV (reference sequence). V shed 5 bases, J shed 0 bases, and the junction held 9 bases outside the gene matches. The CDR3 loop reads CASSPGTVTYQETQYF. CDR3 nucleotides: TGTGCCAGCAGTCCGGGGACAGTTACGTACCAAGAGACCCAGTACTTC.

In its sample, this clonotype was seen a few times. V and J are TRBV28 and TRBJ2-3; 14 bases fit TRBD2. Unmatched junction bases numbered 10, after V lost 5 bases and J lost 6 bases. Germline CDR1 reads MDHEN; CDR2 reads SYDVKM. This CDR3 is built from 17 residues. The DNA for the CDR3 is TGTGCCAGCAGTCCTCGACTAGCGGGAGGGCCTTCGGATACGCAGTATTTT. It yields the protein CASSPRLAGGPSDTQYF.

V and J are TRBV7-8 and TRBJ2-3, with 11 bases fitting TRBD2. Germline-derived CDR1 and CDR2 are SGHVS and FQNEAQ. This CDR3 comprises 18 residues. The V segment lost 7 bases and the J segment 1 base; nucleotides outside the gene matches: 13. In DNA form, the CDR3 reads TGTGCCAGCAACACTAGCGGGAGCCGACGACTTGGCACAGATACGCAGTATTTT. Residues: CASNTSGSRRLGTDTQYF.

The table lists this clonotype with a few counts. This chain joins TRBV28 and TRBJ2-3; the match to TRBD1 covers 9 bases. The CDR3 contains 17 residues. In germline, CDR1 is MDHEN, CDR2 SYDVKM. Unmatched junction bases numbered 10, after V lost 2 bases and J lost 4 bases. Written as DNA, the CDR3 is TGTGCCAGCAGTTTAGATCGGACAGGGGTCCGCGCAGATACGCAGTATTTT. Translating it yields CASSLDRTGVRADTQYF. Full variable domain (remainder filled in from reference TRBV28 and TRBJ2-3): DVKVTQSSRYLVKRTGEKVFLECVQDMDHENMFWYRQDPGLGLRLIYFSYDVKMKEKGDIPEGYSVSREKKERFSLILESASTNQTSMYLCASSLDRTGVRADTQYFGPGTRLTVL.